This TCR beta chain stems from a study of CD8 T cells in Susac syndrome. Study-wide background: Patients with Susac syndrome were therapy-naive, on corticosteroids, or on intravenous immunoglobulin alone at the time that blood was drawn. The study's findings and limits: Susac syndrome CD4+ T cell repertoires showed no clonal expansion.

Germline values: CDR1 SGHRS, CDR2 YFSETQ. V shed 0 bases and J shed 12 bases, with 10 bases lying between them. CDR3 size: 12 residues. With regard to this clonotype: The antigen remains undetermined.

Reverse transcription used about 0.45 to 1 ug RNA and random hexamers. It was immunoSEQ multiplex PCR that amplified TCR beta CDR3 across 54 Vbeta and 13 Jbeta. TCRdb reprocessed the immunoSEQ multiplex PCR reads via MiXCR and lists one record per CDR3 protein. The repertoire consists of under 200,000 distinct CDR3 sequences, with 75% to 95% occurring once and the leading ten covering approximately 0.086%. V gene TRBV5-1 combines with J gene TRBJ2-1; D ambiguous. The TCR comes from a human donor with Susac syndrome. Sequencing was carried out using CD4+ T cells from PBMCs. The CDR3 region is CASSLEGTTQFF. The CDR3 bases are TGCGCCAGCAGCTTGGAAGGTACAACGCAGTTCTTC.